These T cell receptor beta chains were read from a single sample in a study of cytomegalovirus exposure and HLA in healthy donors. Method: immunoSEQ multiplex PCR; TCRdb's copy keeps in-frame clones and lacks some. The sample holds around 200,000 clones; more than 60% are singletons and the top ten take 3% to 3.5%. Sequences were obtained from PBMCs. These receptor sequences come from a female donor in good health and CMV-seronegative. Each CDR3 is given with its conserved first and last residue. A D gene is named only where the DNA matches it firmly. Size is stated for part of the rows, as once, few or many counts, or as a class when the clone is expanded.

CDR3aa: CASSSGQIYTEAFF
CDR3nt: TGTGCCAGCAGTTCAGGACAGATTTACACTGAAGCTTTCTTT
j_gene: TRBJ1-1
v_gene: TRBV28
abundance: NA
len: 14
d_gene: NA

CDR3aa: CASSLGASNQPQHF
CDR3nt: TGTGCCAGCAGCTTAGGGGCGAGCAATCAGCCCCAGCATTTT
j_gene: TRBJ1-5
v_gene: TRBV11-3
abundance: NA
len: 14
d_gene: NA

CDR3aa: CASSTDSGFYEQYF
CDR3nt: TGTGCCAGCAGCACTGATTCGGGATTCTACGAGCAGTACTTC
j_gene: TRBJ2-7
v_gene: TRBV11-2
abundance: NA
len: 14
d_gene: NA

CDR3aa: CSVGNGVQETQYF
CDR3nt: TGCAGCGTTGGTAACGGGGTCCAAGAGACCCAGTACTTC
j_gene: TRBJ2-5
v_gene: TRBV29-1
abundance: NA
len: 13
d_gene: NA

CDR3aa: CASSLSSHGYTF
CDR3nt: TGTGCCAGCAGTTTATCTTCTCATGGCTACACCTTC
j_gene: TRBJ1-2
v_gene: TRBV28
abundance: few
len: 12
d_gene: NA

CDR3aa: CASSLEAGLYEQYF
CDR3nt: TGTGCCAGCAGTTTAGAAGCGGGGCTCTACGAGCAGTACTTC
j_gene: TRBJ2-7
v_gene: TRBV27
abundance: NA
len: 14
d_gene: TRBD2

CDR3aa: CASTLAPDEKLFF
CDR3nt: TGTGCCAGTACCCTGGCCCCAGATGAAAAACTGTTTTTT
j_gene: TRBJ1-4
v_gene: TRBV19
abundance: NA
len: 13
d_gene: NA

CDR3aa: CASSLAIHSGANVLTF
CDR3nt: TGTGCCAGCAGCTTAGCGATCCACTCTGGGGCCAACGTCTTGACTTTC
j_gene: TRBJ2-6
v_gene: TRBV7-2
abundance: NA
len: 16
d_gene: NA

CDR3aa: CASSVALNERSGDNEQFF
CDR3nt: TGTGCCAGCAGCGTAGCCCTAAATGAGCGGTCAGGGGACAATGAGCAGTTCTTC
j_gene: TRBJ2-1
v_gene: TRBV9
abundance: NA
len: 18
d_gene: NA

CDR3aa: CASSPRAPGANVLTF
CDR3nt: TGTGCCAGCTCACCCAGGGCGCCCGGGGCCAACGTCCTGACTTTC
j_gene: TRBJ2-6
v_gene: TRBV18
abundance: NA
len: 15
d_gene: NA

CDR3aa: CASSPSGSFTGELFF
CDR3nt: TGTGCCAGCAGCCCTAGCGGGAGTTTCACCGGGGAGCTGTTTTTT
j_gene: TRBJ2-2
v_gene: TRBV5-4
abundance: NA
len: 15
d_gene: TRBD2

CDR3aa: CASSLAGTGDGSYNEQFF
CDR3nt: TGTGCCAGCAGCTTAGCTGGGACAGGGGACGGCTCCTACAATGAGCAGTTCTTC
j_gene: TRBJ2-1
v_gene: TRBV7-8
abundance: NA
len: 18
d_gene: TRBD1

CDR3aa: CASSLGVAGGHEQFF
CDR3nt: TGTGCCAGCAGTCTCGGGGTAGCGGGGGGGCATGAGCAGTTCTTC
j_gene: TRBJ2-1
v_gene: TRBV9
abundance: NA
len: 15
d_gene: TRBD2

CDR3aa: CASSLAQGSNTEAFF
CDR3nt: TGCGCCAGCAGCTTGGCCCAGGGGTCCAACACTGAAGCTTTCTTT
j_gene: TRBJ1-1
v_gene: TRBV5-1
abundance: NA
len: 15
d_gene: NA

CDR3aa: CASSLGGPSYNEQFF
CDR3nt: TGTGCCAGCAGCCTCGGAGGGCCGTCCTACAATGAGCAGTTCTTC
j_gene: TRBJ2-1
v_gene: TRBV28
abundance: NA
len: 15
d_gene: NA

CDR3aa: CASSPGNEQYF
CDR3nt: TGTGCCAGCAGCCCAGGCAACGAGCAGTACTTC
j_gene: TRBJ2-7
v_gene: TRBV7-2
abundance: NA
len: 11
d_gene: NA

CDR3aa: CASSLRPAGGYSNQPQHF
CDR3nt: TGTGCCAGCAGCTTGCGGCCGGCAGGGGGGTATAGCAATCAGCCCCAGCATTTT
j_gene: TRBJ1-5
v_gene: TRBV5-8
abundance: NA
len: 18
d_gene: TRBD1

CDR3aa: CASSPWEESSYNEQFF
CDR3nt: TGTGCCAGCAGTCCCTGGGAGGAGAGCTCCTACAATGAGCAGTTCTTC
j_gene: TRBJ2-1
v_gene: TRBV27
abundance: NA
len: 16
d_gene: NA

CDR3aa: CASSPGRTSGTGELFF
CDR3nt: TGTGCCAGCAGTCCCGGGAGGACTAGCGGCACCGGGGAGCTGTTTTTT
j_gene: TRBJ2-2
v_gene: TRBV6-4
abundance: NA
len: 16
d_gene: TRBD2

CDR3aa: CASSEPLQSATDTQYF
CDR3nt: TGTGCCAGTAGTGAACCCCTACAGTCAGCCACAGATACGCAGTATTTT
j_gene: TRBJ2-3
v_gene: TRBV19
abundance: NA
len: 16
d_gene: NA

CDR3aa: CASSPGATAGTGALTFF
CDR3nt: TGTGCCAGCAGCCCGGGAGCCACAGCCGGGACAGGGGCTTTAACTTTCTTT
j_gene: TRBJ1-1
v_gene: TRBV9
abundance: NA
len: 17
d_gene: TRBD1

CDR3aa: CASSKERRRNTEAFF
CDR3nt: TGTGCCAGCAGCAAGGAAAGACGGAGGAACACTGAAGCTTTCTTT
j_gene: TRBJ1-1
v_gene: TRBV21-1
abundance: NA
len: 15
d_gene: NA

CDR3aa: CASSPPASGGPNTGELFF
CDR3nt: TGTGCCAGCAGCCCCCCGGCTAGCGGGGGACCGAACACCGGGGAGCTGTTTTTT
j_gene: TRBJ2-2
v_gene: TRBV7-2
abundance: NA
len: 18
d_gene: TRBD2

CDR3aa: CASSLSTWTGQETQYF
CDR3nt: TGTGCCAGCAGTTTATCGACGTGGACAGGGCAAGAGACCCAGTACTTC
j_gene: TRBJ2-5
v_gene: TRBV27
abundance: NA
len: 16
d_gene: TRBD1